The rows below give T cell receptor beta chains drawn from one sample of a study of T cells in Graves' hyperthyroidism and ophthalmopathy. TCRdb reprocessed the multiplex PCR reads with MiXCR, giving one entry per CDR3 protein. The sample has 550,000 to 850,000 distinct CDR3 sequences, about 19% seen once. What was sequenced was blood. Receptors originate from a woman between 50 and 59 years old with Graves' hyperthyroidism that later progressed to Graves' ophthalmopathy. Both conserved end residues are part of each CDR3. Fields, in order: J gene, V gene, clone size, D gene, CDR3 DNA, CDR3 protein. D genes are given only for firm matches. Not all rows give a size; the values are once, few, many and, for expanded clones, a class.

j_call: TRBJ2-6; v_call: TRBV5-1; clone_size: many; d_call: TRBD1; cdr3_nt: TGCGCCAGCAAACGACAGGGAAACTCTGGGGCCAACGTCCTGACTTTC; cdr3_aa: CASKRQGNSGANVLTF
j_call: TRBJ2-5; v_call: TRBV11-2; clone_size: many; d_call: -; cdr3_nt: TGTGCCAGCAGCCCCTGGGGGCCACGAGCAGAGACCCAGTACTTC; cdr3_aa: CASSPWGPRAETQYF
j_call: TRBJ1-1; v_call: TRBV5-1; clone_size: many; d_call: -; cdr3_nt: TGCGCCAGCAGCTTTGTCCTTCGGGGGAACACTGAAGCTTTCTTT; cdr3_aa: CASSFVLRGNTEAFF
j_call: TRBJ1-1; v_call: TRBV18; clone_size: many; d_call: TRBD1; cdr3_nt: TGTGCCAGCTCACCCGGGACAGGGGAGGCCGAAGCTTTCTTT; cdr3_aa: CASSPGTGEAEAFF
j_call: TRBJ2-1; v_call: TRBV20-1; clone_size: -; d_call: TRBD2; cdr3_nt: TGCAGTGCTACTACCGGGGGGGCCCTTCGGTTGAATGAGCAGTTCTTC; cdr3_aa: CSATTGGALRLNEQFF
j_call: TRBJ2-1; v_call: TRBV5-6; clone_size: -; d_call: TRBD2; cdr3_nt: TGTGCCAGCAGCTCCGGACTAGCGGGGGGCCGGGACAATGAGCAGTTCTTC; cdr3_aa: CASSSGLAGGRDNEQFF
j_call: TRBJ1-1; v_call: TRBV5-6; clone_size: few; d_call: -; cdr3_nt: TGTGCCAGCAGCCTCCTTTACCGCAAGGAAGCTTTCTTT; cdr3_aa: CASSLLYRKEAFF
j_call: TRBJ2-2; v_call: TRBV20-1; clone_size: few; d_call: TRBD2; cdr3_nt: TGCAGTGCTAGGTCGCCGCGGGGAGGGACCGGGGAGCTGTTTTTT; cdr3_aa: CSARSPRGGTGELFF
j_call: TRBJ2-3; v_call: TRBV6-1; clone_size: many; d_call: TRBD1; cdr3_nt: TGTGCCAGCGAGGGGGCCACGAGCACAGATACGCAGTATTTT; cdr3_aa: CASEGATSTDTQYF
j_call: TRBJ2-5; v_call: TRBV27; clone_size: -; d_call: TRBD2; cdr3_nt: TGTGCCAGCAGTTATACTGGCGGGGGATTGAAAGAGACCCAGTACTTC; cdr3_aa: CASSYTGGGLKETQYF
j_call: TRBJ2-3; v_call: TRBV12-3/TRBV12-4; clone_size: many; d_call: -; cdr3_nt: TGTGCCAGCAGCTTTTCAGATACGCAGTATTTT; cdr3_aa: CASSFSDTQYF
j_call: TRBJ1-6; v_call: TRBV5-5; clone_size: -; d_call: -; cdr3_nt: TGTGCCAGCAGTCCTCCGGGACAAGAAAGTTATAATTCACCCCTCCACTTT; cdr3_aa: CASSPPGQESYNSPLHF
j_call: TRBJ2-5; v_call: TRBV6-1; clone_size: -; d_call: -; cdr3_nt: TGTGCCAGCAGTGCTCGGGGCAACCAAGAGACCCAGTACTTC; cdr3_aa: CASSARGNQETQYF
j_call: TRBJ2-1; v_call: TRBV15; clone_size: -; d_call: -; cdr3_nt: TGTGCCACCAGCCGGGACACGTACAATGAGCAGTTCTTC; cdr3_aa: CATSRDTYNEQFF
j_call: TRBJ1-1; v_call: TRBV11-2; clone_size: few; d_call: -; cdr3_nt: TGTGCCAGCAGCTTAGAAGGGGTTGGGTGGAACACTGAAGCTTTCTTT; cdr3_aa: CASSLEGVGWNTEAFF
j_call: TRBJ2-4; v_call: TRBV6-2/TRBV6-3; clone_size: -; d_call: -; cdr3_nt: TGTGCCAGCACCCTCCGGGTAAAAAACATTCAGTACTTC; cdr3_aa: CASTLRVKNIQYF
j_call: TRBJ2-7; v_call: TRBV7-2; clone_size: many; d_call: TRBD2; cdr3_nt: TGTGCCAGCAGCTTTAGCGGGGGGGGGGCCTACGAGCAGTACTTC; cdr3_aa: CASSFSGGGAYEQYF
j_call: TRBJ2-3; v_call: TRBV18; clone_size: many; d_call: -; cdr3_nt: TGTGCCAGCTCACCACCATCGACACGATCAGATACGCAGTATTTT; cdr3_aa: CASSPPSTRSDTQYF
j_call: TRBJ1-5; v_call: TRBV20-1; clone_size: -; d_call: -; cdr3_nt: TGCAGTGCTAGATCCCCCACAGATAGCAATCAGCCCCAGCATTTT; cdr3_aa: CSARSPTDSNQPQHF
j_call: TRBJ2-2; v_call: TRBV7-3; clone_size: many; d_call: -; cdr3_nt: TGTGCCAGCAGCCCCAACCCCGGTAACACCGGGGAGCTGTTTTTT; cdr3_aa: CASSPNPGNTGELFF
j_call: TRBJ2-7; v_call: TRBV7-2; clone_size: -; d_call: -; cdr3_nt: TGTGCCAGCAGCTTCCGCGGGGGCCCCTCCTACGAGCAGTACTTC; cdr3_aa: CASSFRGGPSYEQYF
j_call: TRBJ1-1; v_call: TRBV19; clone_size: -; d_call: -; cdr3_nt: TGTGCCAGTAGTATGGGATGGGGGGCAGTGAACACTGAAGCTTTCTTT; cdr3_aa: CASSMGWGAVNTEAFF
j_call: TRBJ2-5; v_call: TRBV9; clone_size: -; d_call: -; cdr3_nt: TGTGCCAGCAGCGTGGGGATAGCGGATCGCCGGGAGACCCAGTACTTC; cdr3_aa: CASSVGIADRRETQYF
j_call: TRBJ2-5; v_call: TRBV20-1; clone_size: many; d_call: TRBD2; cdr3_nt: TGCAGTGCTCGGAGAGCGGGGGGCCAAGAGACCCAGTACTTC; cdr3_aa: CSARRAGGQETQYF
j_call: TRBJ2-7; v_call: TRBV3-1; clone_size: many; d_call: -; cdr3_nt: TGTGCCAGCAGCCAGAGCTGGCAGGGGGGCTCCTACGAGCAGTACTTC; cdr3_aa: CASSQSWQGGSYEQYF
j_call: TRBJ1-2; v_call: TRBV6-1; clone_size: few; d_call: -; cdr3_nt: TGTGCCAGCAGTGTTGAAGGGGTGGATGGCTACACCTTC; cdr3_aa: CASSVEGVDGYTF
j_call: TRBJ1-6; v_call: TRBV10-3; clone_size: few; d_call: -; cdr3_nt: TGTGCCATCAGTGCGGAGAATAATTCACCCCTCCACTTT; cdr3_aa: CAISAENNSPLHF
j_call: TRBJ1-4; v_call: TRBV12-3/TRBV12-4; clone_size: -; d_call: TRBD1; cdr3_nt: TGTGCCAGCAGTTCACAGGGGGGCGTTGAAAAACTGTTTTTT; cdr3_aa: CASSSQGGVEKLFF
j_call: TRBJ2-2; v_call: TRBV11-2; clone_size: many; d_call: -; cdr3_nt: TGTGCCAGCAGCTTATCAAGGGCGACCGGGGAGCTGTTTTTT; cdr3_aa: CASSLSRATGELFF
j_call: TRBJ1-1; v_call: TRBV29-1; clone_size: few; d_call: -; cdr3_nt: TGCAGCGCGTACCGGGACACTTACACTGAAGCTTTCTTT; cdr3_aa: CSAYRDTYTEAFF
j_call: TRBJ2-2; v_call: TRBV2; clone_size: -; d_call: -; cdr3_nt: TGTGCCAGCAGGACGGAGGACACCGGGGAGCTGTTTTTT; cdr3_aa: CASRTEDTGELFF
j_call: TRBJ1-1; v_call: TRBV7-3; clone_size: -; d_call: -; cdr3_nt: TGTGCCAGCAGCTTAAGAGGAGTTCGGGTCTGGACTGAAGCTTTCTTT; cdr3_aa: CASSLRGVRVWTEAFF
j_call: TRBJ2-2; v_call: TRBV5-1; clone_size: many; d_call: -; cdr3_nt: TGTGCCAGCAGCTTAAGTACCGGGGAGCTGTTTTTT; cdr3_aa: CASSLSTGELFF
j_call: TRBJ1-5; v_call: TRBV12-3/TRBV12-4; clone_size: few; d_call: TRBD1; cdr3_nt: TGTGCCGGCAGTCCGACAGGGGTTGCGAATCAGCCCCAGCATTTT; cdr3_aa: CAGSPTGVANQPQHF
j_call: TRBJ2-5; v_call: TRBV13; clone_size: few; d_call: -; cdr3_nt: TGTGCCAGCAGCCCCCGGGATTTGACGGAGACCCAGTACTTC; cdr3_aa: CASSPRDLTETQYF
j_call: TRBJ1-4; v_call: TRBV27; clone_size: -; d_call: -; cdr3_nt: TGTGCCAGCAGTCCCTACAGTGCTTTTAATGAAAAACTGTTTTTT; cdr3_aa: CASSPYSAFNEKLFF
j_call: TRBJ2-1; v_call: TRBV19; clone_size: few; d_call: TRBD1; cdr3_nt: TGTGCCAGTAGTATTGCGGGACAGGGATACAATGAGCAGTTCTTC; cdr3_aa: CASSIAGQGYNEQFF
j_call: TRBJ1-5; v_call: TRBV2; clone_size: -; d_call: -; cdr3_nt: TGTGCCAGCAGTGAAGTAATAGGCAGGGGACAGCCCCAGCATTTT; cdr3_aa: CASSEVIGRGQPQHF
j_call: TRBJ1-2; v_call: TRBV10-1; clone_size: many; d_call: -; cdr3_nt: TGCGCCAGCAGTGAGTCGGCCTATGACAAAGAAGCGGTCTATGGCTACACCTTC; cdr3_aa: CASSESAYDKEAVYGYTF
j_call: TRBJ1-5; v_call: TRBV2; clone_size: many; d_call: TRBD1; cdr3_nt: TGTGCCACCTCTCCGGGACAGTACAATCAGCCCCAGCATTTT; cdr3_aa: CATSPGQYNQPQHF
j_call: TRBJ1-3; v_call: TRBV6-1; clone_size: few; d_call: TRBD1; cdr3_nt: TGTGCCAGCAGCGAGGACAGGAGACCATCTGGAAACACCATATATTTT; cdr3_aa: CASSEDRRPSGNTIYF